Following are 10 T cell receptor beta chains from one sample sequenced in a study of Tregs in tolerant kidney transplant recipients. Assay: immunoSEQ multiplex PCR; the TCRdb copy retains only in-frame clones and omits some. The sample data list 45,000 to 55,000 clones. The source was CD4+ T cells from blood, collected before the transplant. The receptors derive from a human donor who received a combined kidney and bone marrow transplant.

A note on this clone: Sequencing ends 3 residues short of the CDR3 end; the germline J gene provides the rest. The chain uses TRBV20-1 and TRBJ1-6; D perhaps matches TRBD1 (6 bases). Germline V gene lookup returns CDR1 DFQATT and CDR2 SNEGSKA (reference sequence). The CDR3 covers 15 residues. V was cut by 1 base and J by 10 bases, with 17 bases left in between. The covered CDR3 bases are TGCAGTGCTAGAGGGACAGATAATGGTTGGTCACCC. Residues: CSARGTDNGWSP. The full CDR3 sequence reads CSARGTDNGWSPLHF.

As regards this clone: The CDR3 is cut off 3 residues early in the read; its end comes from the germline J gene. This chain uses TRBV7-2 with TRBJ2-2, with no clear D. The CDR3 is 12 amino acids. V lost 3 bases to trimming and J lost 3 bases, with 2 bases between them. Germline values: CDR1 SGHTA, CDR2 FQGNSA. CDR3 sequence reads: CASSFYTGELFF. The CDR3 bases that were read are TGTGCCAGCAGCTTCTACACCGGGGAG. The variable domain in full, with the rest retrieved from reference TRBV7-2 and TRBJ2-2, is GAGVSQSPSNKVTEKGKDVELRCDPISGHTALYWYRQSLGQGLEFLIYFQGNSAPDKSGLPSDRFSAERTGGSVSTLTIQRTQQEDSAVYLCASSFYTGELFFGEGSRLTVL.

Remarks on this clone: The read halts 3 residues ahead of the CDR3 end, with the missing end drawn from the germline J gene. The chain combines TRBV5-6 with TRBJ1-5, with D uncertain. The germline CDR1 and CDR2 sequences are SGHDT and YYEEEE. V shed 3 bases and J shed 3 bases, with 13 bases lying between them. CDR3 length equals 15 residues. The CDR3: CASSSNIIANQPQHF. The sequenced part of the CDR3 DNA is TGTGCCAGCAGCTCCAATATTATAGCCAATCAGCCC.

Comment on this clone: The sequence runs out 3 residues before the end of the CDR3; the remainder is reconstructed from the germline J gene. The V call is TRBV5-1, the J call TRBJ1-4; 8 nucleotides match TRBD1. Germline CDR1 reads SGHRS; CDR2 reads YFSETQ. The J segment lost 8 bases and the V segment lost 5 bases, leaving 8 bases of the junction unmatched. The CDR3 contains 14 residues. CDR3 bases read: TGCGCCAGCAGACCTACAGGGGGAGGCGAAAAA. Translated: CASRPTGGGEK. The full CDR3 protein reads CASRPTGGGEKLFF.

With regard to this clone: The read terminates 3 residues ahead of where the CDR3 ends, so the germline J gene completes it. This chain uses TRBV6-1 with TRBJ1-2, with a weak D call TRBD1 (6 bases). The ends were cut back, 0 bases at V and 1 base at J, with 15 bases in the middle. The CDR3 has 17 residues. Germline CDR1 is MNHNS and CDR2 is SASEGT. CDR3 protein: CASSEALGGRGNYGYTF. The covered CDR3 bases are TGTGCCAGCAGTGAAGCACTTGGGGGCAGGGGTAACTATGGC.

Regarding this clone: The read stops 3 residues short of the end of the CDR3; the missing end is completed from the germline J gene. The chain links TRBV30 to TRBJ2-5, with D uncertain. V lost 0 bases and J 5 bases, leaving 7 bases between the germline ends. The germline V gene encodes CDR1 GTSNPN and CDR2 SVGIG (reference sequence). This CDR3 spans 12 amino acids. The CDR3 protein is CAWSVQGETQYF. CDR3 DNA (partial): TGTGCCTGGAGTGTCCAAGGGGAGACC.

Comments on this clone: The CDR3 end is not reached by the read, which stops 3 residues before it; the germline J gene fills it in. The chain uses TRBV7-2 and TRBJ2-7; D is possibly TRBD2 (6 bases). CDR3 size: 13 residues. Germline V gene lookup returns CDR1 SGHTA and CDR2 FQGNSA. Trimming took 3 bases from V and 5 from J, leaving 11 bases between them. CDR3 protein: CASSFVGGDEQYF. The sequenced part of the CDR3 DNA is TGTGCCAGCAGCTTCGTTGGCGGGGACGAG.

As to this clone: The CDR3 goes on 3 residues after the read ends, and that part is filled in from the germline J gene. This chain links TRBV11-2 with TRBJ2-1; TRBD2 matches 10 bases. CDR1 and CDR2 (germline): SGHAT, FQNNGV. This CDR3 has 15 residues. The V segment lost 3 bases and the J segment 6 bases; nucleotides outside the gene matches: 5. The DNA read from the CDR3 is TGTGCCAGCAGCTTCCTAGCGGGAGTAGGCAATGAG. Translating it yields CASSFLAGVGNE. The whole CDR3 is CASSFLAGVGNEQFF.

CDR3: CASSPPYQGPNQPQHF. The DNA read from the CDR3 is TGTGCCAGCTCACCACCTTATCAGGGGCCCAATCAGCCC. The V call is TRBV18, the J call TRBJ1-5; D is perhaps TRBD1 (6 bases). The read comes to an end 3 residues before the CDR3 does, leaving the germline J gene to fill in the end. The germline V and J ends were trimmed by 0 bases and 3 bases, with 12 bases remaining between them. Looked up from germline, CDR1 is KGHSH and CDR2 is LQKENI. This CDR3 spans 16 amino acids.

As regards this clone: The read ends 3 residues shy of where the CDR3 ends; the end is completed using the germline J gene. The V and J genes are TRBV18 and TRBJ2-1, with D possibly matching TRBD2 (6 bases). The V gene's germline CDR1 is KGHSH and CDR2 LQKENI. This CDR3 contains 15 residues. V shed 4 bases and J shed 7 bases, with 17 bases lying between them. Partial CDR3 DNA: TGTGCCAGCTCACGCCTCGGAAAGGCGGGGAATGAG. Protein: CASSRLGKAGNE. The CDR3 reads in full as CASSRLGKAGNEQFF.